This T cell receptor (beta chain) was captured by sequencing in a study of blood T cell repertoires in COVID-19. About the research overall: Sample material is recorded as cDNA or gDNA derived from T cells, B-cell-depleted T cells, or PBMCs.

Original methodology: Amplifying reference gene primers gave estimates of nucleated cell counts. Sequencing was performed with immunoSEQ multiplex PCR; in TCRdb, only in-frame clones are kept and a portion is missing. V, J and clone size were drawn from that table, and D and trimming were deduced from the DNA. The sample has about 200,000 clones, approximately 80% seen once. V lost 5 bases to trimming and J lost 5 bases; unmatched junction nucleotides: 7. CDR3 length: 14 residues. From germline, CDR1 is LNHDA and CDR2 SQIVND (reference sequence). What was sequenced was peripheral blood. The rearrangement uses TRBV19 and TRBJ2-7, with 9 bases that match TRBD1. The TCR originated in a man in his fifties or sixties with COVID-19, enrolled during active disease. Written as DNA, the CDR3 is TGTGCCAGTAGTCTCGCCGGGACAGGGAACGAGCAGTACTTC. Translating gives CASSLAGTGNEQYF.